This entry is about one T cell receptor (beta chain). Under the authors' procedure: Reference gene primer amplification gave estimated nucleated cell counts. Repertoires were generated with immunoSEQ multiplex PCR, while TCRdb's copy carries only in-frame clones and drops some. D and trimming come from the DNA, and the V and J calls and clone size come from that table. This table holds more than 100,000 clones, under 90% found once. The sample belongs to a study of blood T cell repertoires in COVID-19. The overall study: Sites across the United States, Italy and Spain contributed samples from acute and convalescent COVID-19. Sources were T cells, B-cell-depleted T cells, or PBMCs; the material itself was cDNA or gDNA.

The CDR3 spans 13 residues. J was trimmed by 4 bases and V by 6 bases; bases with no gene match: 3. Germline V gene sequence: CDR1 SNHLY, CDR2 FYNNEI. This receptor was obtained from an older woman with acute or convalescent COVID-19. This rearrangement joins TRBV2 to TRBJ2-7; 10 positions agree with TRBD1. Sequencing input: peripheral blood. CDR3 sequence (DNA): TGTGCCAGCAGCCTGGACAGGGGGTACGAGCAGTACGTC. Its protein is CASSLDRGYEQYV.